These 3 T cell receptor beta chains originate from one sample sequenced in a study of PD-1 and CTLA-4 blockade in melanoma. Data came from immunoSEQ multiplex PCR; TCRdb stores just in-frame clones and leaves some out. The sample records about 16,000 clones, roughly 70% being singletons. The source was CD8+ T cells from peripheral blood, collected from a patient given anti-PD-1 treatment. The receptors originated from a human donor with melanoma.

This chain links TRBV5-1 with TRBJ2-2, with 8 bases that match TRBD1. The V and J ends lost 3 bases and 4 bases, in that order; junction bases with no gene match: 11. CDR1 is SGHRS and CDR2 is YFSETQ in the germline V gene. This CDR3 contains 17 residues. The DNA of the CDR3 is TGCGCCAGCAGCTCCTCAGGACAGGGCAGAGGCACCGGGGAGCTGTTTTTT. The encoded protein is CASSSSGQGRGTGELFF.

The chain is built from TRBV27 and TRBJ1-2, with D possibly being TRBD1 (6 bases). V was clipped by 5 bases and J by 2 bases, with 15 bases between them. The CDR3 consists of 15 residues. Germline CDR1 and CDR2: MNHEY and SMNVEV (reference sequence). The CDR3 region is CASSDAKGHNYGYTF. The DNA for the CDR3 is TGTGCCAGCAGTGATGCTAAGGGACACAACTATGGCTACACCTTC.

The V call is TRBV29-1, the J call TRBJ2-2; 7 bases are shared with TRBD1. Germline trimming cut 4 bases from V and 4 bases from J; bases unmatched to any gene: 6. The CDR3 covers 14 residues. Looked up from germline, CDR1 is SQVTM and CDR2 is ANQGSEA. In DNA form, the CDR3 reads TGCAGCGTTGGGGAACAGGGGTTCACCGGGGAGCTGTTTTTT. Amino acid sequence: CSVGEQGFTGELFF.